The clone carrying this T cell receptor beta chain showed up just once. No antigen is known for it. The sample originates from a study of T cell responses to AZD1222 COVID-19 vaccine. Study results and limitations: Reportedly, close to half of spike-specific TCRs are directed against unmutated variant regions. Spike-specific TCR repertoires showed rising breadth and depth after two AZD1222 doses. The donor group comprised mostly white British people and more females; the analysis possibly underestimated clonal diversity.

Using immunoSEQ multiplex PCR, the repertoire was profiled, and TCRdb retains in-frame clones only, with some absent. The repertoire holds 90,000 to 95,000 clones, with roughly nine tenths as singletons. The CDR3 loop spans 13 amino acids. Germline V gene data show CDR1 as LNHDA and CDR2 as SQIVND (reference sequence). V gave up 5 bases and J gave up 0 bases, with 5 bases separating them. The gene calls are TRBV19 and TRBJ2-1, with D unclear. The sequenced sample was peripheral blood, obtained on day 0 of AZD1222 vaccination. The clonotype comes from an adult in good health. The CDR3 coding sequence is TGTGCCAGTAGTCTCGACTCCTACAATGAGCAGTTCTTC. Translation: CASSLDSYNEQFF.